What follows are 7 T cell receptor beta chains derived from one specimen sequenced in a study of CD8+ T cells in alopecia areata. cDNA prepared by RNA extraction and subsequent reverse transcription served as the template for sequencing. The assay was immunoSEQ multiplex PCR, and TCRdb's table has in-frame clones only and misses some. The sample has around 210,000 clones, 64% seen once. The treatment is: oral pan-JAK inhibitor, 5-10 mg twice daily. Sequencing used CD4+ T cells sorted from blood, obtained at week 4, from a patient treated with tofacitinib. The origin of the receptors is a human donor with alopecia areata.

This chain connects TRBV15 to TRBJ2-2, with TRBD1 matching over 8 bases. The CDR3 runs 12 residues. Germline V lookup: CDR1 LNHNV, CDR2 YYDKDF (reference sequence). V was clipped by 1 base and J by 14 bases; unmatched bases: 3. CDR3 bases: TGTGCCACCAGCAGAGTGGGGACAGGACTGTTTTTT. Translation: CATSRVGTGLFF. The complete variable domain, with remaining parts taken from reference TRBV15 and TRBJ2-2, reads DAMVIQNPRYQVTQFGKPVTLSCSQTLNHNVMYWYQQKSSQAPKLLFHYYDKDFNNEADTPDNFQSRRPNTSFCFLDIRSPGLGDTAMYLCATSRVGTGLFFGEGSRLTVL.

On this clone itself: Different DNA sequences within this sample yield the same CDR3. V is TRBV4-1 and J is TRBJ1-5, with D uncertain. The CDR3 has 15 amino acids. Germline assignment: CDR1 MGHRA and CDR2 YSYEKL. The V gene lost 1 base and the J gene lost 0 bases, with 7 bases spanning the gap. The CDR3 is CASSQAGISNQPQHF. CDR3 coding DNA: TGCGCCAGCAGCCAAGCAGGAATTAGCAATCAGCCCCAGCATTTT.

The sample holds a few counts of this clone. The chain couples TRBV29-1 to TRBJ2-5; the D call may be TRBD1 or TRBD2 (7 bases each). The V end lost 6 bases, the J end lost 1 base, and 12 bases lay between the germline ends. Germline V gene sequence: CDR1 SQVTM, CDR2 ANQGSEA. This CDR3 has 13 residues. The CDR3 region has the DNA TGCAGCGTGGGGAGGGACAGCCAAGAGACCCAGTACTTC. It specifies CSVGRDSQETQYF.

This clone has more than one count but fewer than ten. This chain uses TRBV29-1 with TRBJ1-1, with D unclear. Per germline, CDR1 SQVTM and CDR2 ANQGSEA. The CDR3 spans 13 residues. V lost 7 bases and J 0 bases, leaving 12 bases between the germline ends. The CDR3 is CSAEVFMNTEAFF. The CDR3 bases are TGCAGCGCCGAGGTCTTCATGAACACTGAAGCTTTCTTT.

CDR3 loop: CASSPRRGSQETQYF. The CDR3 nucleotides are TGTGCCAGTTCTCCGCGGAGGGGCAGCCAAGAGACCCAGTACTTC. V is TRBV19 and J is TRBJ2-5, with D tentatively TRBD2 (6 bases). The CDR3 consists of 15 residues. With 8 bases removed from V and 1 base from J, the gap between germline ends came to 17 bases. Germline CDR1 is LNHDA and CDR2 is SQIVND (reference sequence).

This clone was seen only once. The V gene is TRBV4-1, the J gene TRBJ2-7; D possibly corresponds to TRBD2 (6 bases). The V and J ends lost 1 base and 4 bases respectively, with 8 bases between them. Germline assignment: CDR1 MGHRA and CDR2 YSYEKL. This CDR3 contains 13 residues. As DNA, the CDR3 is TGCGCCAGCAGCCAAGCTGCGGGATACGAGCAGTACTTC. Protein: CASSQAAGYEQYF.

This clone appeared a few times. This chain links TRBV4-1 with TRBJ1-5; D is unclear. Germline CDR1 and CDR2: MGHRA and YSYEKL. V was trimmed by 0 bases and J by 4 bases, leaving 10 bases between them. The CDR3 spans 15 residues. The CDR3: CASSQDGSQNQPQHF. CDR3 nucleotides: TGCGCCAGCAGCCAAGACGGATCGCAAAATCAGCCCCAGCATTTT.